Listed below are T cell receptor beta chains from one sample, sequenced in a study of T-cell memory formation after mild COVID-19. TCRdb called the 5' RACE reads again in MiXCR, with one record for every CDR3 protein. This table holds 110,000 or so distinct CDR3 sequences, about 24% found once. The sample taken for sequencing was PBMCs or a T cell subset sorted from them (not recorded which). Receptor source: a young man who had mild COVID-19 (a few samples of this study predate the infection). Cell type and time point are not known. Each CDR3 is given with its conserved first and last residue. A D gene is named only where the DNA matches it firmly. The listing skips clone size in some rows; elsewhere it reads once, few, many or a size class.

TRBJ1-5 TRBV19 TRBD1 few CASSGTGSNQPQHF TGTGCCAGTAGTGGGACAGGGTCAAATCAGCCCCAGCATTTT
TRBJ2-1 TRBV7-9 . few CASSPPLGEQFF TGTGCCAGCAGCCCCCCTCTGGGTGAGCAGTTCTTC
TRBJ1-6 TRBV7-9 . few CASSSPQQGPRTSPLHF TGTGCCAGCAGCTCACCACAACAGGGACCGAGGACTTCACCCCTCCACTTT
TRBJ2-6 TRBV27 . few CASSSTGANVLTF TGTGCCAGCAGTTCTACCGGGGCCAACGTCCTGACTTTC
TRBJ1-4 TRBV20-1 . . CSARKGAEEKLFF TGCAGTGCTAGGAAAGGGGCGGAAGAAAAACTGTTTTTT
TRBJ2-3 TRBV12-3/TRBV12-4 TRBD2 few CASSLALAGVGDTQYF TGTGCCAGCAGTTTGGCACTAGCGGGGGTTGGAGATACGCAGTATTTT
TRBJ2-2 TRBV27 TRBD1 . CASSWDSGRELFF TGTGCCAGCAGTTGGGACAGCGGTCGGGAGCTGTTTTTT
TRBJ2-3 TRBV7-6 . . CASSLGQSTDTQYF TGTGCCAGCAGCTTGGGTCAGAGCACAGATACGCAGTATTTT
TRBJ2-1 TRBV6-6 . . CASYAGPSLEQFF TGTGCCAGCTACGCGGGGCCAAGTCTCGAGCAGTTCTTC
TRBJ1-6 TRBV20-1 TRBD1 few CSASSGQGASPLHF TGCAGTGCTAGTTCGGGACAGGGGGCTTCACCCCTCCACTTT
TRBJ2-7 TRBV7-2 . few CASSERTGRDEQYF TGTGCCAGCAGCGAACGGACAGGGAGGGACGAGCAGTACTTC
TRBJ2-7 TRBV7-2 . few CASSPNYTDEQYF TGTGCCAGCAGCCCAAACTACACCGACGAGCAGTACTTC
TRBJ2-3 TRBV7-3 . few CASSPAYTGDTQYF TGTGCCAGCAGCCCCGCCTATACGGGGGATACGCAGTATTTT
TRBJ2-5 TRBV29-1 TRBD2 . CSGTGLAGRETQYF TGCAGCGGGACGGGACTAGCGGGGAGAGAGACCCAGTACTTC
TRBJ2-5 TRBV6-6 TRBD2 . CASSRAGLAGGVYQETQYF TGTGCCAGCAGCCGAGCTGGACTAGCGGGGGGGGTGTACCAAGAGACCCAGTACTTC
TRBJ2-7 TRBV4-1 . many CASSQDREPYEQYF TGCGCCAGCAGCCAAGACAGGGAGCCCTACGAGCAGTACTTC
TRBJ2-2 TRBV6-2/TRBV6-3 TRBD2 . CASSFGERGNIGELFF TGTGCCAGCAGTTTCGGGGAGCGGGGAAACATCGGGGAGCTGTTTTTT
TRBJ2-7 TRBV4-3 . . CASSPRPGAYEQYF TGCGCCAGCAGCCCCAGACCGGGGGCCTACGAGCAGTACTTC
TRBJ2-3 TRBV11-2 . few CASSSLLPDTQYF TGTGCCAGCAGCTCCCTTCTCCCAGATACGCAGTATTTT
TRBJ2-5 TRBV5-1 TRBD2 few CASSWTSGGQETQYF TGCGCCAGCAGCTGGACTAGCGGGGGGCAAGAGACCCAGTACTTC
TRBJ2-3 TRBV20-1 . few CSARDQVGVEDTQYF TGCAGTGCTAGAGATCAGGTCGGGGTGGAAGATACGCAGTATTTT
TRBJ2-1 TRBV10-3 . . CAISESGTWTNEQFF TGTGCCATCAGTGAGTCTGGTACTTGGACCAATGAGCAGTTCTTC
TRBJ2-5 TRBV21-1 . . CASSKGDRVSGCETQYF TGTGCCAGCAGCAAGGGGGACAGGGTATCCGGTTGCGAGACCCAGTACTTC
TRBJ1-1 TRBV4-1 TRBD1 . CASSHAGGTIEAFF TGCGCCAGCAGCCACGCAGGGGGCACAATTGAAGCTTTCTTT
TRBJ2-1 TRBV4-3 TRBD2 . CASSHRLAGPYNEQFF TGCGCCAGCAGCCACCGACTAGCGGGGCCCTACAATGAGCAGTTCTTC
TRBJ2-2 TRBV11-2 . . CASSNPRRGGGRKTGELFF TGTGCCAGCAGCAACCCCCGGAGGGGTGGGGGGAGAAAAACCGGGGAGCTGTTTTTT
TRBJ1-2 TRBV30 . . CAGETGRRRYGYTF TGTGCCGGGGAAACAGGGCGAAGGCGCTATGGCTACACCTTC
TRBJ1-1 TRBV12-3/TRBV12-4 . few CASSSMNTEAFF TGTGCCAGCAGTTCGATGAACACTGAAGCTTTCTTT
TRBJ2-3 TRBV5-6 . few CASSLSGDTQYF TGTGCCAGCAGCTTGTCGGGAGATACGCAGTATTTT
TRBJ2-7 TRBV4-1 . few CASSQDRRGHADEQYF TGCGCCAGCAGCCAAGATAGGCGGGGGCACGCAGACGAGCAGTACTTC
TRBJ1-2 TRBV7-9 . few CASSLQGRNYGYTF TGTGCCAGCAGCTTACAGGGAAGGAACTATGGCTACACCTTC
TRBJ2-5 TRBV7-3 TRBD1 . CASSTGQGEETQYF TGTGCCAGCAGCACAGGACAGGGAGAGGAGACCCAGTACTTC
TRBJ2-2 TRBV24-1 TRBD2 . CATRPSGEANTGELFF TGTGCCACCAGGCCTAGCGGGGAAGCGAACACCGGGGAGCTGTTTTTT
TRBJ2-4 TRBV9 . few CASSVRGDTTAVAKNIQYF TGTGCCAGCAGCGTAAGGGGGGACACCACTGCGGTAGCCAAAAACATTCAGTACTTC
TRBJ1-4 TRBV4-1 . . CASSQDGSLPTYEKLFF TGCGCCAGCAGCCAAGATGGGTCCCTCCCGACCTATGAAAAACTGTTTTTT
TRBJ2-1 TRBV6-6 TRBD2 few CASGGAYNEQFF TGTGCCAGCGGGGGGGCCTACAATGAGCAGTTCTTC
TRBJ2-1 TRBV4-3 . . CASSQYGGNEQFF TGCGCCAGCAGCCAGTACGGGGGTAATGAGCAGTTCTTC
TRBJ1-4 TRBV10-3 . . CAISEAGTATNEKLFF TGTGCCATCAGTGAAGCGGGGACTGCAACTAATGAAAAACTGTTTTTT
TRBJ2-3 TRBV7-3 TRBD2 . CASSFGEGFGTDTQYF TGTGCCAGCAGCTTTGGGGAGGGGTTCGGCACAGATACGCAGTATTTT
TRBJ2-7 TRBV4-1 . . CASSHTVGNEQYF TGCGCCAGCAGCCACACAGTAGGCAACGAGCAGTACTTC
TRBJ2-3 TRBV20-1 . . CSASGGVGYTQYF TGCAGTGCTAGTGGTGGTGTAGGATATACGCAGTATTTT
TRBJ1-1 TRBV20-1 TRBD1 few CSAQARDRREAFF TGCAGTGCTCAGGCCCGGGACAGGCGTGAAGCTTTCTTT
TRBJ2-4 TRBV12-3/TRBV12-4 . . CASSETGYLAKNIQYF TGTGCCAGCAGTGAAACAGGCTACCTAGCCAAAAACATTCAGTACTTC
TRBJ2-7 TRBV7-6 TRBD1 . CASSLEQGRTYEQYF TGTGCCAGCAGCTTAGAACAGGGGCGAACCTACGAGCAGTACTTC
TRBJ1-2 TRBV29-1 . few CSVDLTSQGDGYTF TGCAGCGTTGATCTAACATCTCAGGGCGATGGCTACACCTTC
TRBJ1-1 TRBV29-1 . . CSVVSPRSPEAFF TGCAGCGTTGTCTCCCCGCGGAGTCCTGAAGCTTTCTTT
TRBJ2-2 TRBV20-1 TRBD2 . CSARSGGYTGELFF TGCAGTGCTAGGAGCGGGGGGTACACCGGGGAGCTGTTTTTT
TRBJ2-7 TRBV15 . few CATSSAPRGRTYEQYF TGTGCCACCAGCAGTGCACCCCGGGGCCGCACCTACGAGCAGTACTTC
TRBJ2-7 TRBV29-1 . . CSAEGPGTNDYEQYF TGCAGCGCTGAAGGCCCCGGGACAAATGACTACGAGCAGTACTTC
TRBJ1-2 TRBV20-1 . . CSAPITGTSETRFYGYTF TGCAGTGCCCCCATAACCGGGACATCTGAAACCCGGTTCTATGGCTACACCTTC
TRBJ2-3 TRBV9 TRBD2 . CASSVGKLAGGPTQYF TGTGCCAGCAGCGTAGGGAAACTAGCGGGGGGTCCTACGCAGTATTTT
TRBJ2-3 TRBV4-3 TRBD1 few CASSQVTGTTDTQYF TGCGCCAGCAGCCAAGTGACAGGGACCACAGATACGCAGTATTTT
TRBJ2-1 TRBV7-9 TRBD1 . CASSHPVRQGVNEQFF TGTGCCAGCAGCCACCCCGTACGACAGGGTGTAAATGAGCAGTTCTTC
TRBJ1-2 TRBV7-2 . few CASSLVRGYTF TGTGCCAGCAGCCTCGTCAGGGGCTACACCTTC
TRBJ2-5 TRBV20-1 . . CSASTKNKETQYF TGCAGTGCATCGACAAAAAATAAAGAGACCCAGTACTTC
TRBJ2-1 TRBV6-6 . few CASSYLDTGYNEQFF TGTGCCAGCAGTTACCTGGACACTGGTTACAATGAGCAGTTCTTC
TRBJ2-5 TRBV27 . . CASSLSGGGEETQYF TGTGCCAGCAGTCTATCGGGGGGCGGGGAAGAGACCCAGTACTTC
TRBJ1-3 TRBV28 . . CASSWVGLENTIYF TGTGCCAGCAGCTGGGTTGGTCTGGAAAACACCATATATTTT
TRBJ1-1 TRBV5-1 TRBD1 . CASSPTGGLDTEAFF TGCGCCAGCAGCCCCACAGGGGGCCTAGACACTGAAGCTTTCTTT
TRBJ2-5 TRBV10-3 . . CAISESHREETQYF TGTGCCATCAGTGAGTCTCACAGGGAAGAGACCCAGTACTTC